These 14 T cell receptor beta chains originate from one sample sequenced in a study of shared clonotypes between healthy human individuals. Using immunoSEQ multiplex PCR, the repertoire was profiled, and TCRdb retains in-frame clones only, with some absent. The sample lists roughly 1,000,000 clones, 70% to 80% occurring once. The sample was memory CD4+ T cells from PBMCs. Subset in this sample: CD45RA-negative fraction. The receptors were gathered from a man aged 18-30 years in good health. Some clones in this sample may be carry-over from other donors' samples.

Comment on this clone: A read error may produce the germline difference seen at one junction end. The gene calls are TRBV23-1 and TRBJ2-2, with D unclear. TRBV23-1 is annotated as an ORF whose role is uncertain. The CDR3 extends over 10 amino acids. The CDR3 DNA reads TGCGCCAGCAGTCAATTACGACCCATTTGG. Its protein product is CASSQLRPIW.

The chain joins TRBV4-1 to TRBJ1-1, with a weak D call TRBD1 (5 bases). Germline CDR1 is MGHRA and CDR2 is YSYEKL. The CDR3 totals 17 residues. V lost 3 bases, J lost 0 bases, and 17 bases lay in between. The CDR3 region is CASSHSGGGLVNTEAFF. Written as DNA, the CDR3 is TGCGCCAGCAGCCACAGCGGCGGGGGGTTGGTGAACACTGAAGCTTTCTTT.

The chain uses TRBV28 and TRBJ1-2; D not certain. Germline loops: CDR1 MDHEN, CDR2 SYDVKM. The CDR3 sequence is 13 residues long. Trimming cost V 3 bases and J 7 bases, with 12 bases left between them. The CDR3: CASSFAQVPGYTF. CDR3 nucleotides: TGTGCCAGCAGTTTCGCCCAAGTTCCTGGCTACACCTTC.

The sample holds one count of this clone. The CDR3 loop reads CATSGTDNEQFF. Written as DNA, the CDR3 is TGTGCCACCTCAGGGACCGACAATGAGCAGTTCTTC. The chain recombines TRBV2 with TRBJ2-1, with D perhaps being TRBD1 or TRBD2 (5 bases each). CDR1 is SNHLY, CDR2 FYNNEI, per germline. The CDR3 covers 12 residues. V was clipped by 10 bases and J by 5 bases, with 12 bases between them.

The CDR3 nucleotides read TGTGCCAGCTCATCCTGGACTAGCGGCAGCACAGATACGCAGTATTTT. Residues: CASSSWTSGSTDTQYF. J is TRBJ2-3 and V is TRBV18; the match to TRBD2 covers 10 bases. CDR1 is KGHSH and CDR2 is LQKENI in the germline V gene. This CDR3 has 16 residues. V lost 5 bases to trimming and J lost 0 bases; unmatched junction nucleotides: 5.

The CDR3 nucleotides read TGTGCCAGCAGCGAGGACAGTCCGGGGGAGACCCAGTACTTC. Amino acids: CASSEDSPGETQYF. The gene calls are TRBV7-2 and TRBJ2-5; weak D call: TRBD1 (6 bases). The CDR3 consists of 14 residues. Germline V lookup: CDR1 SGHTA, CDR2 FQGNSA. Trimming removed 5 bases from V and 5 bases from J, with 15 bases in between.

As regards this clone: The same CDR3 arises from other DNA sequences in this sample as well. This chain links TRBV28 with TRBJ1-1; 7 nucleotides line up with TRBD1. The V gene's germline CDR1 is MDHEN and CDR2 SYDVKM. V shed 4 bases and J 1 base; nucleotides not matched to a gene: 6. This CDR3 spans 15 amino acids. The CDR3 DNA reads as TGTGCCAGCAGTTCCTGGGACAGACCGAACACTGAAGCTTTCTTT. It yields the protein CASSSWDRPNTEAFF.

Turning to this clone: This sample also contains other DNA sequences that code for the same CDR3. CDR3 residues: CASRQGADQPQHF. In nucleotides, the CDR3 is TGTGCCAGCAGGCAGGGGGCAGATCAGCCCCAGCATTTT. The chain joins TRBV28 to TRBJ1-5; 8 positions match TRBD1. Germline CDR1 and CDR2: MDHEN and SYDVKM. The CDR3 sequence is 13 residues long. Germline trimming cut 6 bases from V and 5 bases from J; bases unmatched to any gene: 3.

This clone occurred a few times. This chain joins TRBV7-9 and TRBJ2-3; possible D gene TRBD2, 5 bases. In germline, CDR1 is SEHNR, CDR2 FQNEAQ (reference sequence). The germline V and J ends were trimmed by 5 bases and 2 bases, with 17 bases remaining between them. This CDR3 region has 16 residues. The DNA of the CDR3 is TGTGCCAGCAGCGGCGCATGGGGAGTCAACACAGATACGCAGTATTTT. This gives the protein CASSGAWGVNTDTQYF. Complete variable domain (other parts from reference TRBV7-9 and TRBJ2-3): DTGVSQNPRHKITKRGQNVTFRCDPISEHNRLYWYRQTLGQGPEFLTYFQNEAQLEKSRLLSDRFSAERPKGSFSTLEIQRTEQGDSAMYLCASSGAWGVNTDTQYFGPGTRLTVL.

This chain links TRBV20-1 with TRBJ1-3; D gene unclear. The V and J ends lost 7 bases and 11 bases respectively, with 6 bases between them. CDR3 length: 8 residues. The germline CDR1 and CDR2 sequences are DFQATT and SNEGSKA (reference sequence). DNA of the CDR3: TGCAGTGAGAAGGCCATATATTTT. Amino acid sequence: CSEKAIYF.

The chain combines TRBV2 with TRBJ2-7, with 10 bases fitting TRBD1. This CDR3 comprises 15 residues. V shed 6 bases and J 0 bases; nucleotides not matched to a gene: 5. Germline CDR1 is SNHLY and CDR2 is FYNNEI. In nucleotides, the CDR3 is TGTGCCAGCAGAGGGGACAGGGGCTCCTCCTACGAGCAGTACTTC. Translating it yields CASRGDRGSSYEQYF.

This clone was seen a single time. The CDR3 nucleotides read TGTGCCAGCAGCTTAAGGTCTAGCGGGGGCTACAATGAGCAGTTCTTC. It codes for CASSLRSSGGYNEQFF. V usage is TRBV7-3 and J usage is TRBJ2-1, with TRBD2 identical over 10 bases. After removal of 1 base from V and 3 bases from J, the junction contained 3 bases not matched to a gene. CDR3 size: 16 residues. Germline values: CDR1 SGHTA, CDR2 FQGTGA. The full variable domain, in which reference TRBV7-3 and TRBJ2-1 provide the parts outside the CDR3, is GAGVSQTPSNKVTEKGKYVELRCDPISGHTALYWYRQSLGQGPEFLIYFQGTGAADDSGLPNDRFFAVRPEGSVSTLKIQRTERGDSAVYLCASSLRSSGGYNEQFFGPGTRLTVL.

Points on this clone: A much larger clone differs by one base, so this may be a read error. The rearrangement uses TRBV6-6 and TRBJ2-4; 8 bases align to TRBD1. Trimming removed 0 bases from V and 5 bases from J; junction bases left unmatched: 0. The CDR3 runs 14 residues. Germline V gene lookup returns CDR1 MNHNY and CDR2 SVGAGI (reference sequence). This CDR3 reads CASSYSTGENIQYF. CDR3 coding DNA: TGTGCCAGCAGTTACTCGACAGGGGAAAACATTCAGTACTTC.

V gene TRBV27 combines with J gene TRBJ1-2, with D possibly being TRBD1 (6 bases). CDR3 length: 13 amino acids. V was shortened by 6 bases and J by 0 bases, with 8 bases between the two germline ends. From germline, CDR1 is MNHEY and CDR2 SMNVEV (reference sequence). Here the CDR3 DNA reads TGTGCCAGCAGAAGGACAGCTAACTATGGCTACACCTTC. This codes for CASRRTANYGYTF.